This TCR beta chain was sequenced in a study of blood T cell repertoires in COVID-19. Study-level information: The cDNA or gDNA used as material had been derived from T cells, B-cell-depleted T cells, or PBMCs.

Living in 24 US areas, the participants were between roughly 18 and 90 years of age. Categorization into cohorts depended on clinical history that participants reported. From germline, CDR1 is MNHEY and CDR2 SMNVEV (reference sequence). The germline V and J ends were trimmed by 7 bases and 4 bases, with 17 bases remaining between them. This CDR3 is 15 amino acids long. In the original workflow: Amplified reference gene primers provided the basis for estimating nucleated cell counts. The data were produced by immunoSEQ multiplex PCR, yet TCRdb's version contains in-frame clones alone and is incomplete. V, J and clone size are taken as reported in that table, and D and trimming were inferred from the DNA itself. The table includes approximately 150,000 clones, over 75% detected once.

The sequence was collected from a man over 45 in a cohort exposed to, infected with or recovered from COVID-19 (not recorded which). J is TRBJ1-5 and V is TRBV27, with a weak D call TRBD1 (5 bases). The sample consisted of PBMCs or T cells enriched from blood (not recorded which). DNA of the CDR3: TGTGCCAGCAAGGGAGGGGCGGGGAGGAATCAGCCCCAGCATTTT. This translates into CASKGGAGRNQPQHF.